These 14 T cell receptor beta chains share one sample of origin, sequenced in a study of blood T cell repertoires in COVID-19. Repertoires were generated with immunoSEQ multiplex PCR, while TCRdb's copy carries only in-frame clones and drops some. Altogether about 30,000 clones are present, around 88% being singletons, with the ten largest covering over 25%. The sample consisted of peripheral blood. Source of these receptors: a human donor in a cohort sampled during active COVID-19.

This chain uses TRBV13 with TRBJ2-5, with a weak D call TRBD2 (5 bases). Germline CDR1 PRHDT, CDR2 FYEKMQ (reference sequence). Trimming cost V 3 bases and J 7 bases, with 12 bases left between them. CDR3 length: 13 residues. CDR3 protein: CASSLEVSGTQYF. The CDR3 nucleotides read TGTGCCAGCAGCTTGGAGGTGTCGGGGACCCAGTACTTC.

This clone was seen a single time. The V call is TRBV29-1, the J call TRBJ1-1; weak D call: TRBD1 (5 bases). Germline lookup yields CDR1 SQVTM and CDR2 ANQGSEA. V was clipped by 7 bases and J by 4 bases, with 13 bases between them. The CDR3 sequence is 12 residues long. DNA of the CDR3: TGCAGCGCCGGGTGGGGGGGCACTGAAGCTTTCTTT. Its protein is CSAGWGGTEAFF.

The sample holds a few counts of this clone. The chain employs TRBV11-2 and TRBJ2-7; possibly TRBD2 for D (6 bases). V dropped 5 bases and J dropped 5 bases, with 16 bases sitting between them. CDR1 is SGHAT, CDR2 FQNNGV, per germline. This CDR3 has 14 residues. DNA of the CDR3: TGTGCCAGCAGCCCCCGTGGGGGGTTCGACGAGCAGTACTTC. Translated, it gives CASSPRGGFDEQYF.

The chain couples TRBV3-1 (or the pseudogene TRBV3-2) to TRBJ2-5, with D tentatively TRBD1 (5 bases). The CDR3 extends over 13 amino acids. Germline V gene data show CDR1 as LGHDT and CDR2 as YNNKEL (reference sequence). Deletions cut 7 bases from V and 1 base from J, with 10 bases between. The CDR3 nucleotides are TGTGCCAGCAACCTAGGGGTCCAAGAGACCCAGTACTTC. It yields the protein CASNLGVQETQYF.

V is TRBV11-2 and J is TRBJ2-1; possible D gene TRBD1, 7 bases. The CDR3 runs 14 residues. V was cut by 7 bases and J by 2 bases, with 12 bases left in between. The germline V gene encodes CDR1 SGHAT and CDR2 FQNNGV. The CDR3 spells CASKEGAPYNEQFF. CDR3 DNA sequence: TGTGCCAGCAAGGAGGGGGCCCCCTACAATGAGCAGTTCTTC.

The chain recombines TRBV5-1 with TRBJ2-3; 8 nucleotides align to TRBD2. The CDR3 length is 17 residues. The junction had 13 bases not matched to a gene; V was cut back by 6 bases and J by 1 base. Germline V gene data show CDR1 as SGHRS and CDR2 as YFSETQ. CDR3 sequence (DNA): TGCGCCAGCAACTATCGGGGGAGCGGGAGAGGCACAGATACGCAGTATTTT. It translates to CASNYRGSGRGTDTQYF.

This clone was recorded only once. The V gene is TRBV30, the J gene TRBJ2-7; TRBD2 is a possible D gene (5 bases). CDR3 length equals 13 residues. Germline-derived CDR1 and CDR2 are GTSNPN and SVGIG (reference sequence). V was shortened by 4 bases and J by 7 bases, with 17 bases between the two germline ends. CDR3 DNA: TGTGCCTGGACTCGGACCCGTTCGGGGGAGCAGTACTTC. Translating it yields CAWTRTRSGEQYF. Complete variable domain (other parts from reference TRBV30 and TRBJ2-7): SQTIHQWPATLVQPVGSPLSLECTVEGTSNPNLYWYRQAAGRGLQLLFYSVGIGQISSEVPQNLSASRPQDRQFILSSKKLLLSDSGFYLCAWTRTRSGEQYFGPGTRLTVT.

The chain recombines TRBV12-5 with TRBJ2-2, with a tentative D call TRBD1 (8 bases). Germline assignment: CDR1 LGHNT and CDR2 FRNRAP. Trimming took 0 bases from V and 6 from J, leaving 20 bases between them. The length of the CDR3 is 18 residues. This chain's CDR3 is CASGLVLGRTGRAGELFF. In DNA form, the CDR3 reads TGTGCTAGTGGTTTGGTTTTAGGAAGGACAGGGAGGGCCGGGGAGCTGTTTTTT.

The J gene is TRBJ1-1, the V gene TRBV19, with 8 bases matching TRBD1. Germline V gene sequence: CDR1 LNHDA, CDR2 SQIVND (reference sequence). The V and J ends lost 6 bases and 0 bases, in that order; junction bases with no gene match: 12. This CDR3 has 17 amino acids. CDR3 protein: CASSTTGQALLNTEAFF. The CDR3 DNA follows: TGTGCCAGTAGCACGACGGGACAGGCGCTGCTGAACACTGAAGCTTTCTTT.

The chain recombines TRBV5-8 with TRBJ2-1; 14 bases agree with TRBD2. The germline V gene has CDR1 SGHTS and CDR2 YDEGEE. V shed 5 bases, J shed 6 bases, and the junction held 4 bases outside the gene matches. The CDR3 consists of 15 residues. CDR3: CASSPGLAGVNEQFF. DNA for the CDR3: TGTGCCAGCAGTCCGGGACTAGCGGGGGTCAATGAGCAGTTCTTC. The whole variable domain, remainder taken from reference TRBV5-8 and TRBJ2-1, is EAGVTQSPTHLIKTRGQQATLRCSPISGHTSVYWYQQALGLGLQFLLWYDEGEERNRGNFPPRFSGRQFPNYSSELNVNALELEDSALYLCASSPGLAGVNEQFFGPGTRLTVL.

The rearrangement uses TRBV2 and TRBJ1-2, with D maybe TRBD1 (5 bases). Trimming shortened V by 3 bases and J by 8 bases, and 13 bases separated the two germline ends. Germline CDR1 is SNHLY and CDR2 is FYNNEI. The CDR3 consists of 13 residues. The CDR3 DNA follows: TGTGCCAGCAGTGATTTAAGGGGTCGGGGCTACACCTTC. It specifies CASSDLRGRGYTF.

V is TRBV23-1 and J is TRBJ1-1, with D possibly being TRBD1 (5 bases). TRBV23-1 is reported as an ORF; its role is uncertain. CDR3 size: 11 residues. V was shortened by 11 bases and J by 7 bases, with 14 bases between the two germline ends. This CDR3 reads CARTGNYEAFF. The CDR3 coding sequence is TGCGCCCGAACAGGAAATTATGAAGCTTTCTTT.

The V call is TRBV30, the J call TRBJ1-2; 9 bases map to TRBD1. With 5 bases clipped from V and 5 bases from J, the junction kept 6 bases outside the gene matches. CDR3 size: 13 residues. Germline values: CDR1 GTSNPN, CDR2 SVGIG (reference sequence). The CDR3 DNA sequence: TGTGCCTGGGCCTCCGGGACAGGGTATGGCTACACCTTC. Translating gives CAWASGTGYGYTF.

Only a few counts were recorded for this clone. The V gene is TRBV10-3, the J gene TRBJ2-7; 9 nucleotides match TRBD2. The CDR3 covers 14 residues. Germline lookup yields CDR1 ENHRY and CDR2 SYGVKD. With V trimmed by 7 bases and J by 0 bases, 4 bases remained unmatched. The DNA for the CDR3 is TGTGCCATCACCCGACTAGCGGACTCCTACGAGCAGTACTTC. The encoded protein is CAITRLADSYEQYF.